The text below deals with one T cell receptor beta chain. The target antigen is unknown. This sample was included in a study of T cell responses to AZD1222 COVID-19 vaccine. Study-wide findings and caveats: Just a handful of AZD1222 recipients were seropositive at baseline. Reportedly, nearly half the spike-specific TCRs target unmutated variant regions. The repertoires were collected only after the peak T cell response. Increases in Spike-specific TCR breadth and depth were seen after two AZD1222 doses.

Some clones are missing from TCRdb's copy, which holds only in-frame ones; the method was immunoSEQ multiplex PCR. Of about 160,000 clones in the sample, roughly 90% are singletons; the top ten hold over 4.5%. This CDR3 region has 17 residues. V gave up 0 bases and J gave up 1 base, with 15 bases separating them. Germline loops: CDR1 LNHDA, CDR2 SQIVND (reference sequence). Sequencing was performed on peripheral blood, taken on day 0 of AZD1222 vaccination. The genes are TRBV19 and TRBJ1-1; the D gene is possibly TRBD1 (6 bases). The TCR was taken from an adult in good health. The CDR3 loop is CASSIDGTKSWNTEAFF. Here the CDR3 DNA reads TGTGCCAGTAGTATAGACGGGACAAAATCCTGGAACACTGAAGCTTTCTTT.